These T cell receptor beta chains were read from a single sample in a study of blood T cell repertoires in COVID-19. Assay: immunoSEQ multiplex PCR; the TCRdb copy retains only in-frame clones and omits some. The sample shows 100,000 or so clones, approximately 92% of them seen only once. The specimen sequenced was peripheral blood. These receptors all stem from a man aged 18 to 30 with acute or convalescent COVID-19. Each CDR3 is given with its conserved first and last residue. The order of the fields is clone size, J gene, V gene, D gene, CDR3 protein, CDR3 DNA. A D gene is named only where the DNA matches it firmly. Clone size is shown for a subset of rows, as once, few, many or a class of expanded clone.

NA	TRBJ2-2	TRBV3-1/TRBV3-2	NA	CASSPRGTYTGELFF	TGTGCCAGCAGCCCCCGAGGTACTTACACCGGGGAGCTGTTTTTT
NA	TRBJ1-2	TRBV5-6	NA	CASSRRRQAYGYTF	TGTGCCAGCAGCCGTCGACGTCAGGCCTATGGCTACACCTTC
NA	TRBJ1-5	TRBV3-1/TRBV3-2	TRBD1	CASSWTGPNQPQHF	TGTGCCAGCAGCTGGACAGGGCCAAATCAGCCCCAGCATTTT
once	TRBJ1-1	TRBV7-2	NA	CASSLRREAFF	TGTGCCAGCAGCTTAAGGAGGGAAGCTTTCTTT
NA	TRBJ1-2	TRBV6-1	TRBD1	CASRRDRDNYGYTF	TGTGCCAGCAGACGGGACAGGGACAACTATGGCTACACCTTC
NA	TRBJ1-1	TRBV12-3/TRBV12-4	NA	CASIGQSKSAFF	TGTGCCAGCATTGGCCAATCAAAATCTGCTTTCTTT
NA	TRBJ1-1	TRBV19	TRBD1	CASHTFRDRATEAFF	TGTGCCAGTCATACATTCCGGGACAGGGCCACTGAAGCTTTCTTT
NA	TRBJ2-1	TRBV9	TRBD1	CASSPGQDPYNEQFF	TGTGCCAGCAGCCCCGGACAGGATCCCTACAATGAGCAGTTCTTC
NA	TRBJ2-7	TRBV5-1	NA	CASSLALEDEQYF	TGCGCCAGCAGCTTGGCCCTAGAGGACGAGCAGTACTTC
NA	TRBJ1-2	TRBV18	NA	CASSPELDNYGYTF	TGTGCCAGCTCACCAGAGCTAGATAACTATGGCTACACCTTC
once	TRBJ1-1	TRBV13	NA	CASSTANTEAFF	TGTGCCAGCAGTACAGCGAACACTGAAGCTTTCTTT
NA	TRBJ1-2	TRBV6-1	NA	CASSDTNYGYTF	TGTGCCAGCAGTGATACTAACTATGGCTACACCTTC
NA	TRBJ2-1	TRBV2	TRBD1	CASSDTGQGDNEQFF	TGTGCCAGCAGTGATACGGGACAGGGGGACAATGAGCAGTTCTTC
NA	TRBJ1-2	TRBV9	NA	CASSVLEGSYGYTF	TGTGCCAGCAGCGTGCTCGAGGGATCCTATGGCTACACCTTC
NA	TRBJ1-2	TRBV14	NA	CASSQELNYGYTF	TGTGCCAGCAGCCAAGAACTTAACTATGGCTACACCTTC
NA	TRBJ2-1	TRBV19	TRBD1	CASSTPTGASYNEQFF	TGTGCCAGTAGTACGCCGACAGGGGCCTCCTACAATGAGCAGTTCTTC
NA	TRBJ1-6	TRBV5-1	NA	CASSLDPGVNSPLHF	TGCGCCAGCAGCTTGGATCCAGGGGTGAATTCACCCCTCCACTTT
NA	TRBJ2-1	TRBV7-8	NA	CASSFQGFYNEQFF	TGTGCCAGCAGCTTCCAGGGTTTCTACAATGAGCAGTTCTTC
NA	TRBJ2-1	TRBV3-1/TRBV3-2	TRBD2	CASSQVGAGEFF	TGTGCCAGCAGCCAAGTGGGAGCGGGAGAATTCTTC
NA	TRBJ2-3	TRBV6-1	TRBD1	CASSEARKLDRANQKNTQYF	TGTGCCAGCAGTGAAGCGAGGAAACTGGACAGGGCGAACCAGAAGAATACGCAGTATTTT
NA	TRBJ1-1	TRBV18	TRBD1	CASSPLTGGNTEAFF	TGTGCCAGCTCACCGCTCACAGGGGGTAACACTGAAGCTTTCTTT
NA	TRBJ2-2	TRBV29-1	NA	CSARVSGGGELFF	TGCAGCGCTAGAGTCTCCGGGGGAGGGGAGCTGTTTTTT
NA	TRBJ1-5	TRBV27	NA	CASSLTVPQGNQPQHF	TGTGCCAGCAGTTTGACGGTTCCTCAGGGCAATCAGCCCCAGCATTTT
NA	TRBJ2-7	TRBV20-1	TRBD2	CSASSGGGFYEQYF	TGCAGTGCTAGTAGCGGGGGAGGTTTCTACGAGCAGTACTTC
NA	TRBJ1-6	TRBV6-5	NA	CASIIDYNSPLHF	TGTGCCAGCATTATAGACTATAATTCACCCCTCCACTTT
NA	TRBJ1-5	TRBV18	NA	CASSPYGVQPQHF	TGTGCCAGCTCACCGTACGGGGTTCAGCCCCAGCATTTT
NA	TRBJ2-1	TRBV30	TRBD1	CAWGRQGVYNEQFF	TGTGCCTGGGGTAGACAGGGGGTCTACAATGAGCAGTTCTTC
once	TRBJ2-3	TRBV11-2	TRBD2	CASSSGLAGGPDTQYF	TGTGCCAGCAGCTCCGGACTAGCGGGAGGGCCAGATACGCAGTATTTT